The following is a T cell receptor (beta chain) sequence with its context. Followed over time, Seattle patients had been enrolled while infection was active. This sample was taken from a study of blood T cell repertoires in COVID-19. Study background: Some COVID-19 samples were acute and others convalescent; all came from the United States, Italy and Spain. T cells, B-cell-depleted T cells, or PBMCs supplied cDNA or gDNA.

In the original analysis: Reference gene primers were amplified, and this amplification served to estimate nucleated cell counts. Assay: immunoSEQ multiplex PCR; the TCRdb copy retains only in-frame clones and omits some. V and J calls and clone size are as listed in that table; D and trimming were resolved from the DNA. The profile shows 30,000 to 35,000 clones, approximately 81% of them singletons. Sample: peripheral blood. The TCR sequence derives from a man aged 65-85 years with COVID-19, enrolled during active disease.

The CDR3 DNA reads as TGTGCCAGCAGTACCGGGACTCCCTACGAGCAGTACTTC. This codes for CASSTGTPYEQYF. V usage is TRBV12-3 or TRBV12-4 and J usage is TRBJ2-7, with a weak D call TRBD2 (6 bases). This CDR3 has 13 residues. V lost 5 bases and J lost 2, with 10 bases in between.